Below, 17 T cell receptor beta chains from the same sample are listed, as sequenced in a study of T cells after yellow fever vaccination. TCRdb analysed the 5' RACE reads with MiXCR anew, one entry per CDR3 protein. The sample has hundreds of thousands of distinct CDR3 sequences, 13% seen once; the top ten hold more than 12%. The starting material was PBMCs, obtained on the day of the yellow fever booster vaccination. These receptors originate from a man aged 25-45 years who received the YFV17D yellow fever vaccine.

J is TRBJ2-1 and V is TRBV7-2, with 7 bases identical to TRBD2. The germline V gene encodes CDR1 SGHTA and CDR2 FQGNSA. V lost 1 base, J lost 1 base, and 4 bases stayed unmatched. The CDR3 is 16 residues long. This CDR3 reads CASSLGGSMSYNEQFF. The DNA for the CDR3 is TGTGCCAGCAGCTTAGGCGGGAGTATGTCCTACAATGAGCAGTTCTTC.

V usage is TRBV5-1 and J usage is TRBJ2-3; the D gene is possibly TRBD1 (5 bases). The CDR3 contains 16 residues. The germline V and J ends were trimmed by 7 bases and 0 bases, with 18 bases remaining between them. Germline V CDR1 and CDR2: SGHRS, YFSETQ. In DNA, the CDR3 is TGCGCCAGCGGTGGGGCAGGACGACTTAGCACAGATACGCAGTATTTT. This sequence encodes CASGGAGRLSTDTQYF.

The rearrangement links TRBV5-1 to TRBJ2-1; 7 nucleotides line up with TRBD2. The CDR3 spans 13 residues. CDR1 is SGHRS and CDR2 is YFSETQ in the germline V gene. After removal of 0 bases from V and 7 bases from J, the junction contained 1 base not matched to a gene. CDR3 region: CASSLGEGNEQFF. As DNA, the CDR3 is TGCGCCAGCAGCTTGGGGGAGGGGAATGAGCAGTTCTTC.

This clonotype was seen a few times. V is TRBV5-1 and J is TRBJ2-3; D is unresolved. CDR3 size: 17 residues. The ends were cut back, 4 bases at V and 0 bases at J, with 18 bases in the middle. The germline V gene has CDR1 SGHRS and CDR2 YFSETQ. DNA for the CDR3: TGCGCCAGCAGCGAACCACCGTCAGCAGCTAGCACAGATACGCAGTATTTT. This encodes CASSEPPSAASTDTQYF.

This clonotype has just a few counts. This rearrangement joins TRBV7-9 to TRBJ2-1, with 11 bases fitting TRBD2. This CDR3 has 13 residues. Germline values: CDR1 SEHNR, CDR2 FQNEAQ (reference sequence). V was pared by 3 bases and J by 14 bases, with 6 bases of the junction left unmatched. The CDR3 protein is CASSLGTTSGKFF. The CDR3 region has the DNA TGTGCCAGCAGCTTGGGAACGACTAGCGGGAAGTTCTTC.

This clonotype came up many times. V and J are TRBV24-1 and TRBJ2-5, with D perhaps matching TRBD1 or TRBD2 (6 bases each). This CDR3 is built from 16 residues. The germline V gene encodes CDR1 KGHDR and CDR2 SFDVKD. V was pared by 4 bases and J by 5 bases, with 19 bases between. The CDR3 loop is CATSDLRRGSGETQYF. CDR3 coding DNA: TGTGCCACCAGTGACCTCCGGAGGGGGTCGGGGGAGACCCAGTACTTC.

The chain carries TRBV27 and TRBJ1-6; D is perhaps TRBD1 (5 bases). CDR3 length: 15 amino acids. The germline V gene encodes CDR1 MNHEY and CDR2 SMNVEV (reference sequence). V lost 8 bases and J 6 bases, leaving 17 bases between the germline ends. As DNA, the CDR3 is TGTGCCAGCGTTCCCCTCGGGACTACTAATTCACCCCTCCACTTT. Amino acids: CASVPLGTTNSPLHF.

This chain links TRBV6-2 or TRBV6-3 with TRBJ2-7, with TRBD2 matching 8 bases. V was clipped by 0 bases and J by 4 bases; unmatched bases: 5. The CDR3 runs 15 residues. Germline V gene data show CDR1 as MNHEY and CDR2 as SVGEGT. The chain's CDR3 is CASSYSPGTRYEQYF. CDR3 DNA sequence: TGTGCCAGCAGTTACTCTCCGGGGACTAGATACGAGCAGTACTTC.

The CDR3 DNA sequence: TGTGCCAGCAGCAAAGGGCAGGCCGGAGGCACAGATACGCAGTATTTT. This encodes CASSKGQAGGTDTQYF. This chain connects TRBV21-1 to TRBJ2-3. TRBV21-1 is a pseudogene segment. The CDR3 sequence is 16 residues long.

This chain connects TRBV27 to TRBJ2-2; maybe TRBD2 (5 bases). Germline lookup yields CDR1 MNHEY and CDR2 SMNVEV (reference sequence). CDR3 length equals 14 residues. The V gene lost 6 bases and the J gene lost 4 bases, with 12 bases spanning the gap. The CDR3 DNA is TGTGCCAGCAGCTCTCTAGCCTCCACCGGGGAGCTGTTTTTT. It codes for CASSSLASTGELFF.

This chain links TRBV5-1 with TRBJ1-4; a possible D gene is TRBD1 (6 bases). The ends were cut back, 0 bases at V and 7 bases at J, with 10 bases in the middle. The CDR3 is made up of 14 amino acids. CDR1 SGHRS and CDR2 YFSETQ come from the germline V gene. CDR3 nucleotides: TGCGCCAGCAGCTTGGCAGGGGTCCGTGAAAAACTGTTTTTT. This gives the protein CASSLAGVREKLFF.

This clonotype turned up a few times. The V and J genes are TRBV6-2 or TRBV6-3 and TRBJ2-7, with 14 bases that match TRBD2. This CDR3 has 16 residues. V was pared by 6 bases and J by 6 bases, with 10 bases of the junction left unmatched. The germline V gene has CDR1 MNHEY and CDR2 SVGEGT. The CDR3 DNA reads TGTGCCAGCAGCACGGGACTAGCGGGAGCAACCGCCGAGCAGTACTTC. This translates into CASSTGLAGATAEQYF.

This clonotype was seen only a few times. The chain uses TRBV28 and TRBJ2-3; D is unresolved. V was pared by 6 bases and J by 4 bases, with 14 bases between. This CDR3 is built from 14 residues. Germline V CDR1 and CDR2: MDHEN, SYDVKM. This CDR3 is CASRPPEGPDTQYF. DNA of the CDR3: TGTGCCAGCAGGCCCCCAGAAGGGCCAGATACGCAGTATTTT.

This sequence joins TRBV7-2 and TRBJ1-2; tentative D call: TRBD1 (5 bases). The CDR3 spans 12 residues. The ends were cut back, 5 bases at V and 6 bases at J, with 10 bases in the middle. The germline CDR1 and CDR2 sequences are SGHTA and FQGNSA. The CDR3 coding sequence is TGTGCCAGCAGCCAACGGGGGAATGGCTACACCTTC. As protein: CASSQRGNGYTF. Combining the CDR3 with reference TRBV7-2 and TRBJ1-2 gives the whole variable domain GAGVSQSPSNKVTEKGKDVELRCDPISGHTALYWYRQSLGQGLEFLIYFQGNSAPDKSGLPSDRFSAERTGGSVSTLTIQRTQQEDSAVYLCASSQRGNGYTFGSGTRLTVV.

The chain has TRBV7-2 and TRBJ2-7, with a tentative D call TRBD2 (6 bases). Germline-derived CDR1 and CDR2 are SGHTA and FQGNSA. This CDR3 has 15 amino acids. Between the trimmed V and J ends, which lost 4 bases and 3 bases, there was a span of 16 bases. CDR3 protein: CASSSSGPPYYEQYF. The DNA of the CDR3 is TGTGCCAGCAGCTCGAGCGGGCCCCCGTACTACGAGCAGTACTTC.

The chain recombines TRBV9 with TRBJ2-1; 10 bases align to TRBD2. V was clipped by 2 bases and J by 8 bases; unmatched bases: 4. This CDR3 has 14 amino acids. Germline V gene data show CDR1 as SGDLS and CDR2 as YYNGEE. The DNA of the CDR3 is TGTGCCAGCAGCGTGGGACTAGCGATCCATGAGCAGTTCTTC. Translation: CASSVGLAIHEQFF.

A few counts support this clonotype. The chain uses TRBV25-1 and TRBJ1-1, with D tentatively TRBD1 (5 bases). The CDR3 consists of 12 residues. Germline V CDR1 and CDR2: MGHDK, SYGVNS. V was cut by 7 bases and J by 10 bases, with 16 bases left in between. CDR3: CASIAQGYGAFF. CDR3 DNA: TGTGCCAGCATCGCTCAGGGTTACGGAGCTTTCTTT.